This T cell receptor (beta chain) was captured in a study of immune evolution from preneoplasia to lung adenocarcinoma. Nucleic acids came from premalignant or tumor cells enriched by macro-dissection. The V gene's germline CDR1 is MNHNY and CDR2 SVGAGI (reference sequence). With 6 bases clipped from V and 3 bases from J, the junction kept 5 bases outside the gene matches. CDR3 length equals 14 residues. Sequencing was performed with immunoSEQ multiplex PCR; in TCRdb, only in-frame clones are kept and a portion is missing. The sample gives about 3,500 clones, about 79% of which show up once; approximately 12% is in the top ten. Study findings and constraints: Normal lung had the highest top T cell clone frequencies. Clonality was highest in normal lung, lower in later-stage lesions apparently.

Worth noting for this clone: The antigen is not known.

This TCR came from a person between 55 and 80 years old with lung adenocarcinoma. This chain uses TRBV6-6 with TRBJ1-1, with TRBD1 matching 9 bases. Sequencing was performed on FFPE lung adenocarcinoma in situ tissue. The CDR3 region has the DNA TGTGCCAGCAGCAAGACAGGGGGAGACACTGAAGCTTTCTTT. This gives the protein CASSKTGGDTEAFF.